This entry lists 16 T cell receptor beta chains sequenced from one sample in a study of blood T cell repertoires in COVID-19. Libraries were prepared by immunoSEQ multiplex PCR; TCRdb keeps only in-frame clonotypes and omits some of them. Of 60,000 to 75,000 clones in the sample, 65% to 90% were seen once. Sequenced input: peripheral blood. Source of these receptors: a human donor in a cohort sampled during active COVID-19.

This chain uses TRBV5-4 with TRBJ2-6; D is ambiguous. The length of the CDR3 is 15 residues. Germline V lookup: CDR1 SGHNT, CDR2 YYREEE (reference sequence). V dropped 3 bases and J dropped 0 bases, with 7 bases sitting between them. This CDR3 is CASSYPVSGANVLTF. Here the CDR3 DNA reads TGTGCCAGCAGCTACCCAGTCTCTGGGGCCAACGTCCTGACTTTC.

CDR3 DNA sequence: TGTGCCAGCTCACCATCAGGGGACTATGGCTACACCTTC. It is translated as CASSPSGDYGYTF. The V and J genes are TRBV18 and TRBJ1-2; perhaps TRBD1 as D (6 bases). The CDR3 covers 13 residues. The germline V gene encodes CDR1 KGHSH and CDR2 LQKENI. Between the trimmed V and J ends, which lost 2 bases and 3 bases, there was a span of 7 bases.

The chain links TRBV7-8 to TRBJ1-5; TRBD1 is a possible D gene (6 bases). The germline V gene has CDR1 SGHVS and CDR2 FQNEAQ. The V end was cut by 3 bases, the J end by 4 bases, with 13 bases between. This CDR3 region has 15 residues. Written as DNA, the CDR3 is TGTGCCAGCAGCTTGCAGGGGAAGGGGAATCAGCCCCAGCATTTT. Translating gives CASSLQGKGNQPQHF.

The rearrangement joins TRBV5-5 to TRBJ1-4; D gene uncertain. V was clipped by 4 bases and J by 4 bases, with 20 bases between them. Germline loops: CDR1 SGHKS, CDR2 YYEKEE (reference sequence). The CDR3 is made up of 17 amino acids. In DNA, the CDR3 is TGTGCCAGCAGCACAAAGACACCGAATCCTTTTAATGAAAAACTGTTTTTT. The encoded protein is CASSTKTPNPFNEKLFF.

The CDR3 region is CASSVRDTEAFF. The CDR3 DNA is TGTGCCAGCAGCGTACGGGACACTGAAGCTTTCTTT. The rearrangement links TRBV9 to TRBJ1-1; the D is unclear. The V and J ends lost 1 base and 3 bases respectively, with 4 bases between them. The length of the CDR3 is 12 residues. CDR1 is SGDLS and CDR2 is YYNGEE in the germline V gene.

The CDR3: CASRDYPDTQYF. As DNA, the CDR3 is TGTGCCAGCAGGGACTATCCGGATACGCAGTATTTT. The chain uses TRBV2 and TRBJ2-3, with D possibly being TRBD2 (6 bases). V was shortened by 6 bases and J by 6 bases, with 10 bases between the two germline ends. Germline loops: CDR1 SNHLY, CDR2 FYNNEI. The CDR3 length is 12 residues.

This chain links TRBV6-6 with TRBJ2-7; a weak D match, TRBD1 (6 bases). The germline V gene encodes CDR1 MNHNY and CDR2 SVGAGI (reference sequence). The V end was cut by 4 bases, the J end by 1 base, with 11 bases between. This CDR3 spans 14 amino acids. The CDR3 reads CASSSGGFSYEQYF. The DNA of the CDR3 is TGTGCCAGCAGTTCTGGGGGCTTTTCCTACGAGCAGTACTTC.

The chain uses TRBV6-4 and TRBJ1-2, with 7 bases that match TRBD1. The CDR3 contains 14 residues. From germline, CDR1 is MRHNA and CDR2 SNTAGT. Unmatched junction bases numbered 2, after V lost 2 bases and J lost 2 bases. This chain's CDR3 is CASSDRGLNYGYTF. The CDR3 bases are TGTGCCAGCAGTGACAGGGGGCTCAACTATGGCTACACCTTC.

The rearrangement joins TRBV6-6 to TRBJ1-2, with 8 bases fitting TRBD1. Germline V lookup: CDR1 MNHNY, CDR2 SVGAGI (reference sequence). The CDR3 consists of 10 residues. V lost 6 bases and J lost 10; bases outside the gene matches: 1. CDR3 sequence: CASRTGVYTF. CDR3 DNA: TGTGCCAGCAGGACAGGGGTCTACACCTTC.

This chain uses TRBV18 with TRBJ2-2, with a possible D match to TRBD1 (5 bases). V was trimmed by 1 base and J by 3 bases, leaving 12 bases between them. This CDR3 has 16 residues. CDR1 and CDR2 from the germline V gene are KGHSH and LQKENI. CDR3 sequence (DNA): TGTGCCAGCTCACCACGCAGGGTATTCGACACCGGGGAGCTGTTTTTT. Encoded protein: CASSPRRVFDTGELFF.

This chain links TRBV7-2 with TRBJ1-2; 9 nucleotides align to TRBD1. The CDR3 has 17 amino acids. Germline lookup yields CDR1 SGHTA and CDR2 FQGNSA. The J segment lost 7 bases and the V segment lost 7 bases, leaving 19 bases of the junction unmatched. CDR3 in amino acids: CASNPMDRGVIGAGYTF. The CDR3 nucleotides are TGTGCCAGCAACCCTATGGACAGGGGAGTTATTGGTGCTGGCTACACCTTC. Combining the CDR3 with reference TRBV7-2 and TRBJ1-2 gives the whole variable domain GAGVSQSPSNKVTEKGKDVELRCDPISGHTALYWYRQSLGQGLEFLIYFQGNSAPDKSGLPSDRFSAERTGGSVSTLTIQRTQQEDSAVYLCASNPMDRGVIGAGYTFGSGTRLTVV.

CDR3 sequence: CASSQQGYGYTF. For the CDR3, the DNA is TGTGCCAGCAGCCAACAGGGCTATGGCTACACCTTC. The genes are TRBV3-1 (or the pseudogene TRBV3-2) and TRBJ1-2, with a weak D call TRBD1 (5 bases). Trimming took off 2 bases at V and 4 bases at J, with 5 bases between the two ends. The CDR3 sequence is 12 residues long. The germline gives CDR1 LGHDT, CDR2 YNNKEL (reference sequence).

This chain uses TRBV5-1 with TRBJ2-2; TRBD2 matches at 8 bases. Unmatched junction bases numbered 10, after V lost 3 bases and J lost 6 bases. Germline V lookup: CDR1 SGHRS, CDR2 YFSETQ. The CDR3 totals 16 residues. CDR3 in amino acids: CASSYGPGGAPGELFF. CDR3 bases: TGCGCCAGCAGCTACGGACCGGGGGGGGCCCCCGGGGAGCTGTTTTTT.

V and J are TRBV7-2 and TRBJ2-1; 12 bases are a match to TRBD2. CDR3 size: 16 residues. The junction had 4 bases not matched to a gene; V was cut back by 5 bases and J by 2 bases. CDR1 and CDR2 from the germline V gene are SGHTA and FQGNSA. The CDR3 reads CASSPRTSGAYNEQFF. DNA of the CDR3: TGTGCCAGCAGCCCCAGGACTAGCGGGGCCTACAATGAGCAGTTCTTC.

The CDR3 sequence: CASRKAGQSNQPQHF. The DNA for the CDR3 is TGTGCCAGCCGTAAGGCGGGACAGAGCAATCAGCCCCAGCATTTT. V and J are TRBV18 and TRBJ1-5, with 7 bases lining up with TRBD1. CDR1 KGHSH and CDR2 LQKENI come from the germline V gene. The CDR3 is 15 residues long. The V gene end was trimmed by 8 bases and the J gene end by 1 base; junction bases not matched to a gene: 8.

The V call is TRBV11-2, the J call TRBJ1-6; tentative D call: TRBD1 (6 bases). CDR1 is SGHAT, CDR2 FQNNGV, per germline. Trimming stripped 2 bases from V and 10 bases from J, with 18 bases between. This CDR3 contains 16 residues. The CDR3 nucleotides read TGTGCCAGCAGCTTATTGATGGACAGTTCTAACTCACCCCTCCACTTT. It encodes CASSLLMDSSNSPLHF. Filled out from reference TRBV11-2 and TRBJ1-6, the complete variable domain reads EAGVAQSPRYKIIEKRQSVAFWCNPISGHATLYWYQQILGQGPKLLIQFQNNGVVDDSQLPKDRFSAERLKGVDSTLKIQPAKLEDSAVYLCASSLLMDSSNSPLHFGNGTRLTVT.